This TCR beta chain was recovered during a study of monozygotic twins with inflammatory bowel disease. Researchers collected more than 2 ml of blood per donor. The CDR3 runs to 15 residues. Germline V gives CDR1 MNHNS, CDR2 SASEGT. cDNA encoding TCRalpha and TCRbeta underwent two nested PCRs of approximately 16 and 10 cycles, each of which was followed by bead purification. TCRdb reworked the 5' RACE reads into one entry per CDR3 protein, no DNA. The specimen's table records around 380,000 distinct CDR3 sequences. The TCR comes from a human donor with ulcerative colitis or Crohn's disease, or a healthy co-twin of an affected twin (not recorded which). The sample taken for sequencing was blood. The chain uses TRBV6-1 and TRBJ1-3; TCRdb proposes TRBD1, but this gene call is untestable without DNA. The CDR3 sequence: CASSTGQNSGNTIYF.